A single sample gave rise to the 2 T cell receptor beta chains below, sequenced in a study of sequential checkpoint blockade in melanoma. TCRdb's copy holds only in-frame clones and misses some; the assay was immunoSEQ multiplex PCR. The sample holds roughly 18,000 clones; approximately 81% are singletons and the top ten take approximately 35%. Treatment of the sample: randomized to nivolumab then ipilimumab (arm A) or the reverse (arm B). The material sequenced was CD8+ T cells sorted from blood (inferred from file names), taken from a patient given nivolumab and ipilimumab in sequence. The origin of the receptors is a human donor with melanoma.

The genes are TRBV6-4 and TRBJ2-6, with D unresolved. CDR1 MRHNA and CDR2 SNTAGT come from the germline V gene. Trimming pared 5 bases from V and 1 base from J, leaving 12 bases between. This CDR3 is built from 16 residues. This CDR3 reads CASSSSSGSGANVLTF. CDR3 coding DNA: TGTGCCAGCAGTTCCAGTTCCGGGTCTGGGGCCAACGTCCTGACTTTC.

The chain recombines TRBV9 with TRBJ2-7; D gene ambiguous. The CDR3 has 13 amino acids. Germline CDR1 and CDR2: SGDLS and YYNGEE. Deletions cut 0 bases from V and 3 bases from J, with 7 bases between. The CDR3 sequence: CASSVDSGYEQYF. Here the CDR3 DNA reads TGTGCCAGCAGCGTAGATTCGGGCTACGAGCAGTACTTC.